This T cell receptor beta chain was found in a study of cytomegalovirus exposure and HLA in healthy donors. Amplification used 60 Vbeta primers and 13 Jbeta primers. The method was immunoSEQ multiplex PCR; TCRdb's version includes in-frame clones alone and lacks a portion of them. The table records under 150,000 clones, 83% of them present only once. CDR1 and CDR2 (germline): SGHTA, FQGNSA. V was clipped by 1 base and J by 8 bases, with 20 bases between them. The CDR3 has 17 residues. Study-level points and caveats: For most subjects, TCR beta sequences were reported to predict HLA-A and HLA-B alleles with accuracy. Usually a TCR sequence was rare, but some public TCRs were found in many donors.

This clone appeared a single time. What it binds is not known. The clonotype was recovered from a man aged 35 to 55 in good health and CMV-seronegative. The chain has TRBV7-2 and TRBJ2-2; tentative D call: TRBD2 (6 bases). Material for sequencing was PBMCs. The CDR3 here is CASSLDPGGVLLGELFF. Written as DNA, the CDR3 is TGTGCCAGCAGCTTAGATCCTGGCGGGGTCTTGCTTGGGGAGCTGTTTTTT. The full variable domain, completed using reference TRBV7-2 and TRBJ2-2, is GAGVSQSPSNKVTEKGKDVELRCDPISGHTALYWYRQSLGQGLEFLIYFQGNSAPDKSGLPSDRFSAERTGGSVSTLTIQRTQQEDSAVYLCASSLDPGGVLLGELFFGEGSRLTVL.